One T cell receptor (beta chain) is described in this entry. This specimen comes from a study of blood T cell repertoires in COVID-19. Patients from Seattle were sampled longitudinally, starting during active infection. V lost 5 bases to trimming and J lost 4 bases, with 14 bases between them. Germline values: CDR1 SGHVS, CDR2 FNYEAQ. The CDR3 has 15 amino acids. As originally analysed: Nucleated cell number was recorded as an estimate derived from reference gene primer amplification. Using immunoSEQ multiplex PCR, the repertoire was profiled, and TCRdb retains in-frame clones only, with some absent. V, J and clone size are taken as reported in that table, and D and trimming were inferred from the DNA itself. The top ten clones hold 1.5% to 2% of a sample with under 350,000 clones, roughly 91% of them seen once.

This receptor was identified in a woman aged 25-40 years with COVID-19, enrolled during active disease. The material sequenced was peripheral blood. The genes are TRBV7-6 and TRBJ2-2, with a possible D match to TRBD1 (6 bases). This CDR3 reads CASSQGGLATGELFF. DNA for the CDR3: TGTGCCAGCAGCCAAGGGGGATTGGCCACCGGGGAGCTGTTTTTT.